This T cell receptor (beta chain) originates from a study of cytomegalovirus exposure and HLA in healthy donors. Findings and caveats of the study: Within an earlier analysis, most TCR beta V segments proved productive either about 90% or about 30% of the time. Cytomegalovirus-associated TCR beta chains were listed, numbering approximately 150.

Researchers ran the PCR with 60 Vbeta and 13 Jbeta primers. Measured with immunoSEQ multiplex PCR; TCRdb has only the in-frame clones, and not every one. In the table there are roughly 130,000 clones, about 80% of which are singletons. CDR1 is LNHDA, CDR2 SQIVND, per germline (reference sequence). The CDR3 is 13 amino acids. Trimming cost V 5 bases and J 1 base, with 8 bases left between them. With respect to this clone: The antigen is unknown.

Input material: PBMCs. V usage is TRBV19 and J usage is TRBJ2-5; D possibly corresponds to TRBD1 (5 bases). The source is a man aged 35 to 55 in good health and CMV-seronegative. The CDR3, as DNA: TGTGCCAGTAGTTGGACACGCCAAGAGACCCAGTACTTC. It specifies CASSWTRQETQYF.